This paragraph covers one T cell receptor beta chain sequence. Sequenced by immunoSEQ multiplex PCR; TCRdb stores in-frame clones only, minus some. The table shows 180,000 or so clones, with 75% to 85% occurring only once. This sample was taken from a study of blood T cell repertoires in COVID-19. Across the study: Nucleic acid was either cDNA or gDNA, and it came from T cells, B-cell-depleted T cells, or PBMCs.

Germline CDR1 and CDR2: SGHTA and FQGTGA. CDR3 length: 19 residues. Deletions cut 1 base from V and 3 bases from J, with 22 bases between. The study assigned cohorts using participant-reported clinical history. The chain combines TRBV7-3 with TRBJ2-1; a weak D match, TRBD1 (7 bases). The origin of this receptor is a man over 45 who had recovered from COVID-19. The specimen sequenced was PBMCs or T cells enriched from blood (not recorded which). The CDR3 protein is CASSLSAQGGLKRYNEQFF. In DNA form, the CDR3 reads TGTGCCAGCAGCTTAAGCGCGCAGGGGGGCCTAAAGCGCTACAATGAGCAGTTCTTC.